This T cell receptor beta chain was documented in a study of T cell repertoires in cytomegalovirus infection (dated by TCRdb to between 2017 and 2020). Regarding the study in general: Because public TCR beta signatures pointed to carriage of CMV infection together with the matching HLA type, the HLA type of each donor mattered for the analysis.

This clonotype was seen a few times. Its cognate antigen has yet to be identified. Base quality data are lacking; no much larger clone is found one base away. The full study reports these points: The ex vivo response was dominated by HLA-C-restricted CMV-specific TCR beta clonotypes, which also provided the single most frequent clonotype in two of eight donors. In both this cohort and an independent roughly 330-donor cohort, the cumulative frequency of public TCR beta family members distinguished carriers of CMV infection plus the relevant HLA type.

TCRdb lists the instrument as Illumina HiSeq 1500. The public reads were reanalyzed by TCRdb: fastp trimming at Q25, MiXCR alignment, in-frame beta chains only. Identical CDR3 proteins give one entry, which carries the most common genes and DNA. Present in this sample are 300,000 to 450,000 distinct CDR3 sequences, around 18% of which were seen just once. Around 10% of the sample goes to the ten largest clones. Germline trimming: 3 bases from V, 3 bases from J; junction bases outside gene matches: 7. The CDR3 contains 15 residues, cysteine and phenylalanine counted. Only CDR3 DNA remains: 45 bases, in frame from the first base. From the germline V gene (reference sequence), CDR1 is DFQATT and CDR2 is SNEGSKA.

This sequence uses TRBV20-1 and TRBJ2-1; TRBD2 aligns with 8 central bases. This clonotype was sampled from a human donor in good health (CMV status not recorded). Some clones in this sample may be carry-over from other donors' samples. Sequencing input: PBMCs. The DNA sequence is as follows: TGCAGTGCTAGGAGTCTAGCGGGCTACTACAATGAGCAGTTCTTC. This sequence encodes CSARSLAGYYNEQFF.